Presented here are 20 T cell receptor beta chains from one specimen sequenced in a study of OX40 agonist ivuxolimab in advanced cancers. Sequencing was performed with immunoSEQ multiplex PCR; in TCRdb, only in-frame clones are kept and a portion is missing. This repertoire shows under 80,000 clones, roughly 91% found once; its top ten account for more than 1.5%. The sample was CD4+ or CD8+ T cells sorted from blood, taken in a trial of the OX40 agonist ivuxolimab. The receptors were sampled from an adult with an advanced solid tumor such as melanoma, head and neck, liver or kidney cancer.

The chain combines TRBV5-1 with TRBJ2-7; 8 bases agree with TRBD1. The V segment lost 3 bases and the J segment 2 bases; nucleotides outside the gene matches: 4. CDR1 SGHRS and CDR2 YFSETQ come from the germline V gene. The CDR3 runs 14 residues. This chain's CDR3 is CASSWTGTPYEQYF. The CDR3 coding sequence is TGCGCCAGCAGCTGGACAGGGACGCCCTACGAGCAGTACTTC.

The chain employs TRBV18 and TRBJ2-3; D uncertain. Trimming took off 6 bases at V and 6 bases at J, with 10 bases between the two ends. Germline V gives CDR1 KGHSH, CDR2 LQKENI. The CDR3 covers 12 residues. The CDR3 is CASSVSVDTQYF. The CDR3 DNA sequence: TGTGCCAGCTCGGTTTCAGTGGATACGCAGTATTTT.

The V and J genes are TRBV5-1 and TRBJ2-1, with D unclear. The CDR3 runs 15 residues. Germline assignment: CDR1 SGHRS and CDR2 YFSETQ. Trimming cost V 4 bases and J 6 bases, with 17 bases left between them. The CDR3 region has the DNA TGCGCCAGCAGCCTGCAGGCCCCACCGGCCAATGAGCAGTTCTTC. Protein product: CASSLQAPPANEQFF.

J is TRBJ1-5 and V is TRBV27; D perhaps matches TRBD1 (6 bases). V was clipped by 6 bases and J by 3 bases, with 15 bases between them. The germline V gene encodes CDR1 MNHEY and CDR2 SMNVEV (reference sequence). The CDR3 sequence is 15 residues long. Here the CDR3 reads CASRRTWTDNQPQHF. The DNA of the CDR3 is TGTGCCAGCAGGCGTACTTGGACAGACAATCAGCCCCAGCATTTT.

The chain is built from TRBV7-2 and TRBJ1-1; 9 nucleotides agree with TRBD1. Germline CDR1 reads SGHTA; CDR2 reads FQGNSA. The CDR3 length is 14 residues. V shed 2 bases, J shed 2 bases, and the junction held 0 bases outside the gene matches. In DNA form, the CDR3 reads TGTGCCAGCAGCTTAACAGGGGGCAACACTGAAGCTTTCTTT. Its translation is CASSLTGGNTEAFF.

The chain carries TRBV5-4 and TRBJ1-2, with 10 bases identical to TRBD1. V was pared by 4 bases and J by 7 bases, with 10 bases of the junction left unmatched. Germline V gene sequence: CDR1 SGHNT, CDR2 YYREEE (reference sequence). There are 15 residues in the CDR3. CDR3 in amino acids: CASSEPGQGRRGYTF. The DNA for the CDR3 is TGTGCCAGCAGCGAACCGGGACAGGGGAGACGTGGCTACACCTTC.

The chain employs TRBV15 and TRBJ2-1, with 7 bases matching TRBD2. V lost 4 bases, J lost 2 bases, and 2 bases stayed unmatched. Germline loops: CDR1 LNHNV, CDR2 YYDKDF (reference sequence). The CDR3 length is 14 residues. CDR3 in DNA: TGTGCCACCAGCACTAGCGGAACCTACAATGAGCAGTTCTTC. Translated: CATSTSGTYNEQFF.

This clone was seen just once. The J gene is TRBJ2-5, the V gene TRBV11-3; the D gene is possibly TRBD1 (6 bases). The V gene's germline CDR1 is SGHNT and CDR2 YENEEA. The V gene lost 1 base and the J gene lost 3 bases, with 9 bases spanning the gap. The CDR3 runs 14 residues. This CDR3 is CASSLAAGEETQYF. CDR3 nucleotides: TGTGCCAGCAGCTTAGCGGCAGGGGAAGAGACCCAGTACTTC.

The CDR3 nucleotides read TGTGCCAGCAGCCCTCCTATCCAGGCAGGGTTGAAAGAGACCCAGTACTTC. Residues: CASSPPIQAGLKETQYF. The V gene is TRBV7-9, the J gene TRBJ2-5; D may be TRBD1 (5 bases). Germline CDR1 SEHNR, CDR2 FQNEAQ (reference sequence). CDR3 length equals 17 residues. Trimming took 5 bases from V and 3 from J, leaving 22 bases between them.

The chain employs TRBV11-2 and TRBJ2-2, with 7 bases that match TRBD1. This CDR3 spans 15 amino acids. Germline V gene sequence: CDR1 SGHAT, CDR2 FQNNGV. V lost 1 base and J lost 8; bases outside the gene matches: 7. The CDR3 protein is CASSLAGQYAGELFF. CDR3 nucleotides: TGTGCCAGCAGCTTAGCGGGACAGTACGCTGGGGAGCTGTTTTTT.

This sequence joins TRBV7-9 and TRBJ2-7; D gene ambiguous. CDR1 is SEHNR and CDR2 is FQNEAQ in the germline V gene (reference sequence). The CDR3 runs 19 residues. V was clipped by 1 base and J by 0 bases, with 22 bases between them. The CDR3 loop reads CASSLDRTDLIPASYEQYF. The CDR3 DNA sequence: TGTGCCAGCAGCTTAGACCGCACAGATTTGATCCCCGCCTCCTACGAGCAGTACTTC.

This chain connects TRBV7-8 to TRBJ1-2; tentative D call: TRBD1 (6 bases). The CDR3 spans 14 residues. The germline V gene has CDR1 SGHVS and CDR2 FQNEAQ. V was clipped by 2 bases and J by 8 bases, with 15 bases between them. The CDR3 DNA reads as TGTGCCAGCAGCTTAAACGTACAGGGTCAAGGCTACACCTTC. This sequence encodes CASSLNVQGQGYTF.

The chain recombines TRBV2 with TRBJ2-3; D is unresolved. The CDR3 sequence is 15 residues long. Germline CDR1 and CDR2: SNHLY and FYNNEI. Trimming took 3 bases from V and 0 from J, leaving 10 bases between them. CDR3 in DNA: TGTGCCAGCAGTGAGCCCCGACAAAGCACAGATACGCAGTATTTT. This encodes CASSEPRQSTDTQYF.

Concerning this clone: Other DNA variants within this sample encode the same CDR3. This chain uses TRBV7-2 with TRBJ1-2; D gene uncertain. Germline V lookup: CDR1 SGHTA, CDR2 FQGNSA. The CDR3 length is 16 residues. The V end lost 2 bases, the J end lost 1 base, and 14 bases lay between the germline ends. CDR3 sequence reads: CASSLSWTRFNYGYTF. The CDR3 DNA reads TGTGCCAGCAGCTTATCGTGGACGCGGTTTAACTATGGCTACACCTTC.

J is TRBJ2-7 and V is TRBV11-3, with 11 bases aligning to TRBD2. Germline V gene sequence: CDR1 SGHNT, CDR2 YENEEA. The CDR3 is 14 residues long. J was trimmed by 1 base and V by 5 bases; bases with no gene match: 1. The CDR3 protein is CASSGTSGSYEQYF. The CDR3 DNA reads TGTGCCAGCAGCGGGACTAGCGGTTCCTACGAGCAGTACTTC.

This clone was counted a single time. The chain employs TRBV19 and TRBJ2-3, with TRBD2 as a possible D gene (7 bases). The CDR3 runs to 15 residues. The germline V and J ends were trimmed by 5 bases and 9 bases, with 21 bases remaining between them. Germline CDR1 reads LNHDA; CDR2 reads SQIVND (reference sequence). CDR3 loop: CASSPRGPVMNTQYF. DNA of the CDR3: TGTGCCAGTAGTCCGCGGGGGCCCGTGATGAACACGCAGTATTTT. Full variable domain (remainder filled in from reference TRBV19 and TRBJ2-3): DGGITQSPKYLFRKEGQNVTLSCEQNLNHDAMYWYRQDPGQGLRLIYYSQIVNDFQKGDIAEGYSVSREKKESFPLTVTSAQKNPTAFYLCASSPRGPVMNTQYFGPGTRLTVL.

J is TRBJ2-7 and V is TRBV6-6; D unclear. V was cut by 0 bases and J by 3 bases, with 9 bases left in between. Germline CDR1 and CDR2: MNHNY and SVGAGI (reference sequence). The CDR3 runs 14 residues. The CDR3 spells CASSYSRGDYEQYF. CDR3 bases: TGTGCCAGCAGTTACTCGAGAGGAGACTACGAGCAGTACTTC.

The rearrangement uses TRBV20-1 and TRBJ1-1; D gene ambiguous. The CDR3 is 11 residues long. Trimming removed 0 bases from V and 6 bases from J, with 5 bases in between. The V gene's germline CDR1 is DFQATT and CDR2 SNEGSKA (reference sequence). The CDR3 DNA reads TGCAGTGCTAGAGAGGCTTCTGAAGCTTTCTTT. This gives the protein CSAREASEAFF.

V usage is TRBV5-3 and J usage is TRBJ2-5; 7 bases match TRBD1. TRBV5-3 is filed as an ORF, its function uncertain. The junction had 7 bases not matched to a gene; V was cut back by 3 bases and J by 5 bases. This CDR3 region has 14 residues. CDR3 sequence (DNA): TGTGCCAGAAGCTGCAAGGGGGCTCGGGAGACCCAGTACTTC. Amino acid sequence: CARSCKGARETQYF.

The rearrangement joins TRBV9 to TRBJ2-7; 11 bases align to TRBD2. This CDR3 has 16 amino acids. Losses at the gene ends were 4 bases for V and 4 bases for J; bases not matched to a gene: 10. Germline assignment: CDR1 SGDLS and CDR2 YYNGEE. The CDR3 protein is CASSQGASGRTYEQYF. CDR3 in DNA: TGTGCCAGCAGCCAAGGGGCTAGCGGGAGGACGTACGAGCAGTACTTC.